This is a list of T cell receptor beta chains from one sample in a study of T cells in pancreatic ductal adenocarcinoma. Profiled with immunoSEQ multiplex PCR; TCRdb holds only in-frame clones, not every one. The sample lists 25,000 to 35,000 clones; more than 90% were seen once. Sequenced sample: PBMCs. These receptors all come from a human donor with pancreatic ductal adenocarcinoma. Both conserved end residues are part of each CDR3. D genes are given only for firm matches. The size entry is marked missing in some rows and otherwise reads once, few, many or a size class.

>NA|TRBD2|TRBV6-6|TRBJ2-2
TGTGCCAGCAGCCCCAGACTAGCGGGAGACGGGGAGCTGTTTTTT
CASSPRLAGDGELFF
>NA|NA|TRBV19|TRBJ2-2
TGTGCCAGTCACGGGGGGCTTGACACCGGGGAGCTGTTTTTT
CASHGGLDTGELFF
>NA|TRBD2|TRBV28|TRBJ2-7
TGTGCCAGCAGAATTAGCGGGAGGGCTTCCGAGCAGTACTTC
CASRISGRASEQYF
>NA|NA|TRBV18|TRBJ1-2
TGTGCCAGCTCTGTAGCGCCAGGGTGGTACGGCTACACCTTC
CASSVAPGWYGYTF
>NA|NA|TRBV5-8|TRBJ1-2
TGTGCCAGCAGCTTGGCAGGGGTCGTCGGCTACACCTTC
CASSLAGVVGYTF
>NA|NA|TRBV19|TRBJ1-2
TGTGCCACTAAAAATCGCAGGGGCGACTATGGCTACACCTTC
CATKNRRGDYGYTF
>NA|NA|TRBV4-1|TRBJ2-7
TGCGCCAGCAGCCAAGGGGTCCTTACAGGGAACGAGCAGTACTTC
CASSQGVLTGNEQYF
>NA|NA|TRBV6-6|TRBJ1-5
TGTGCCAGCAGAATTCGACAGGAAAATCAGCCCCAGCATTTT
CASRIRQENQPQHF
>NA|NA|TRBV5-6|TRBJ1-1
TGTGCCAGCAGCTTGGGTGGACGGGTGAACACTGAAGCTTTCTTT
CASSLGGRVNTEAFF
>NA|TRBD1|TRBV5-6|TRBJ1-1
TGTGCCAGCAGCTTGGGGGCAGGGGGCACGGTGAACACTGAAGCTTTCTTT
CASSLGAGGTVNTEAFF
>NA|TRBD1|TRBV5-6|TRBJ1-2
TGTGCCAGCAGCTTAGGACAGGGGGCAGGTGGCTACACCTTC
CASSLGQGAGGYTF
>NA|TRBD2|TRBV15|TRBJ2-1
TGTGCCACCAGCAGGGGGACTAGCGGAGCAAAGAATGAGCAGTTCTTC
CATSRGTSGAKNEQFF
>NA|TRBD1|TRBV27|TRBJ2-4
TGTGCCAGCAGTTTCCGGGACAGGGGGAAAAACATTCAGTACTTC
CASSFRDRGKNIQYF
>NA|NA|TRBV27|TRBJ2-3
TGTGCCAGCAGTTTGGGGTGGAAAGGCACAGATACGCAGTATTTT
CASSLGWKGTDTQYF
>NA|TRBD2|TRBV7-8|TRBJ2-2
TGTGCCACCTCCCGGGCTAGCGGGGCCCCGAACACCGGGGAGCTGTTTTTT
CATSRASGAPNTGELFF
>once|NA|TRBV7-8|TRBJ1-1
TGTGCCAGCAGCTTAGGATTCAGCAGGGCCACTGAAGCTTTCTTT
CASSLGFSRATEAFF
>NA|NA|TRBV18|TRBJ1-1
TGTGCCAGCTCTCCACGACAGGACCATTCTGAAGCTTTCTTT
CASSPRQDHSEAFF
>NA|NA|TRBV30|TRBJ1-3
TGTGCCTGGAGTCGCGCAGCCTCTGGAAACACCATATATTTT
CAWSRAASGNTIYF
>NA|TRBD2|TRBV11-2|TRBJ2-5
TGTGCCAGCAGCTCAGGGACTAGCGGCCAAGAGACCCAGTACTTC
CASSSGTSGQETQYF
>once|TRBD1|TRBV7-9|TRBJ2-7
TGTGCCAGCAGCCCTACAGGGGGCGCCGAGCAGTACTTC
CASSPTGGAEQYF
>NA|NA|TRBV10-3|TRBJ1-5
TGTGCCCCTCTCGTGAGCGAGCCCCAGCATTTT
CAPLVSEPQHF
>NA|NA|TRBV5-1|TRBJ2-7
TGCGCCAGCGCAGGGGCCGTGGTTCTCGAGCAGTACTTC
CASAGAVVLEQYF
>NA|NA|TRBV6-1|TRBJ2-7
TGTGCCAGCAGTGAAATGAGTCCTAACGACGAGCAGTACTTC
CASSEMSPNDEQYF
>few|NA|TRBV7-9|TRBJ1-5
TGTGCCAGCAGCTTCTCGGGAAGCAATCAGCCCCAGCATTTT
CASSFSGSNQPQHF
>NA|NA|TRBV7-2|TRBJ2-3
TGTGCCAGCAGCTTAGCGGGGTTGGATACGCAGTATTTT
CASSLAGLDTQYF
>NA|NA|TRBV11-2|TRBJ2-7
TGTGCCAGCAGCTTAGATCGATTTTCCCTGTTTCGCGGCGAGCAGTACTTC
CASSLDRFSLFRGEQYF
>NA|NA|TRBV11-2|TRBJ1-5
TGTGCCAGCAGCTTAGAAGGGCTGTATCAGCCCCAGCATTTT
CASSLEGLYQPQHF
>NA|NA|TRBV5-1|TRBJ1-4
TGCGCCAGCAGCATGACCGGCGTCAGGGGTGAAAAACTGTTTTTT
CASSMTGVRGEKLFF
>NA|TRBD2|TRBV27|TRBJ2-7
TGTGCCAGCAGTTTATCTACTAGCGGGCCCTACGAGCAGTACTTC
CASSLSTSGPYEQYF
>NA|TRBD2|TRBV5-1|TRBJ2-3
TGCGCCAGCAAGGCCCTAGCGGGGGGTTCTTCAGATACGCAGTATTTT
CASKALAGGSSDTQYF
>NA|NA|TRBV7-9|TRBJ2-1
TGTGCCAGCAGCCGCGTGGGAATTGACAATGAGCAGTTCTTC
CASSRVGIDNEQFF
>NA|NA|TRBV6-5|TRBJ2-7
TGTGCCAGCAGGGACAGCTACGAGCAGTACTTC
CASRDSYEQYF
>few|TRBD2|TRBV7-9|TRBJ2-7
TGTGCCAGCGTCCAGCGGGAGGCGTTGTTATACTTC
CASVQREALLYF
>NA|TRBD2|TRBV5-5|TRBJ2-5
TGTGCCAGCAGCCTGCAGGGGACTAGCGGACAAGAGACCCAGTACTTC
CASSLQGTSGQETQYF
>medium-sized|NA|TRBV10-3|TRBJ1-5
TGTGCCACTGAGGACAGATATAGCAATCAGCCCCAGCATTTT
CATEDRYSNQPQHF
>once|NA|TRBV6-6|TRBJ1-4
TGTGCCAGCAGTTACCCTGGGGGGGGGAATGAAAAACTGTTTTTT
CASSYPGGGNEKLFF
>NA|NA|TRBV7-9|TRBJ1-3
TGTGCCAGCAGCTTAGTCGGGGCTCATGGAAACACCATATATTTT
CASSLVGAHGNTIYF
>NA|NA|TRBV5-4|TRBJ2-1
TGTGCCAGCAGCTTTGTGCAGAGCTCCTACAATGAGCAGTTCTTC
CASSFVQSSYNEQFF
>NA|NA|TRBV29-1|TRBJ1-2
TGCAGCGTTGAAGTTGAAAGGGGGATGTATGGCTACACCTTC
CSVEVERGMYGYTF
>once|NA|TRBV11-2|TRBJ2-1
TGTGCCAGCAGCTTAACCTCCGGCAGGGGAGGCTACAATGAGCAGTTCTTC
CASSLTSGRGGYNEQFF
>NA|TRBD1|TRBV11-3|TRBJ1-1
TGTGCCAGCAGCTTAACACAGGGGCATAGGGTTGAAGCTTTCTTT
CASSLTQGHRVEAFF
>NA|TRBD2|TRBV2|TRBJ2-1
TGTGCCAGCACTTTGGGGGGAGCGGGAGAAAACAATGAGCAGTTCTTC
CASTLGGAGENNEQFF
>NA|NA|TRBV19|TRBJ2-1
TGTGCCAGTAGTCCGGCTCCCCTCTCCTACAATGAGCAGTTCTTC
CASSPAPLSYNEQFF